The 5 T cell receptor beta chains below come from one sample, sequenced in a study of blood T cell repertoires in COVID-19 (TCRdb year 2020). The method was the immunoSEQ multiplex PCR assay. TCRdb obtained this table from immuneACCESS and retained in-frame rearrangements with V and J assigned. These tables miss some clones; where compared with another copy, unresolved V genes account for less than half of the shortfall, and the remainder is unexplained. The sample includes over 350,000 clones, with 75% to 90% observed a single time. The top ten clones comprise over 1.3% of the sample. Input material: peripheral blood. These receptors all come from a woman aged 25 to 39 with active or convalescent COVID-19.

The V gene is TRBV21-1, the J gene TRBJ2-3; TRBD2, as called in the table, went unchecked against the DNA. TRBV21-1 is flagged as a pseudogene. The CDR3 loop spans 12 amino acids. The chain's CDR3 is CASSPPSDTQYF. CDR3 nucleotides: TGTGCCAGCAGCCCTCCGTCAGATACGCAGTATTTT.

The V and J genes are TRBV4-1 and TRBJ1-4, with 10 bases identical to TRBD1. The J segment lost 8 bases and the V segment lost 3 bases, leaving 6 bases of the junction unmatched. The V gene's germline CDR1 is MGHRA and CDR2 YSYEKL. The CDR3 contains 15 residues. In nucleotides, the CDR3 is TGCGCCAGCAGCCAGACCGGGACAGGGGTCGAAAAACTGTTTTTT. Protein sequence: CASSQTGTGVEKLFF.

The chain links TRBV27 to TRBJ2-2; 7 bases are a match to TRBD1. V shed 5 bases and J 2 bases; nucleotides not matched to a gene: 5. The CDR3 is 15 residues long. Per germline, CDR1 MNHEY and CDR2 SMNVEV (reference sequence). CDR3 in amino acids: CASSPTGANTGELFF. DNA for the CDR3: TGTGCCAGCAGTCCCACAGGGGCCAACACCGGGGAGCTGTTTTTT.

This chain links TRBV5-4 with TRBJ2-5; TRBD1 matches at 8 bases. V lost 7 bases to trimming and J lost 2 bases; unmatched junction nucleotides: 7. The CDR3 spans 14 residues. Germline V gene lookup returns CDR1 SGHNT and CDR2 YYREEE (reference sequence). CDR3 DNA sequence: TGTGCCAGCGGCCCCGGGACAGGACAAGAGACCCAGTACTTC. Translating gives CASGPGTGQETQYF.

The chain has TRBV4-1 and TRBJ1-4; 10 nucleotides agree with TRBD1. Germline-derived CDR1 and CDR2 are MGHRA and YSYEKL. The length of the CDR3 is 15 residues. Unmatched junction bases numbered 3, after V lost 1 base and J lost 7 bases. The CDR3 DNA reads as TGCGCCAGCAGCCAAGGAGACAGGGGGCGTGAAAAACTGTTTTTT. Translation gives CASSQGDRGREKLFF.